This TCR beta chain was observed in a study of early T cells in non-severe SARS-CoV-2 infection. Study-wide background: Bulk RNA isolated from unsorted whole blood underwent sequencing; chains were not paired. Study-wide findings and caveats: Lookups in VDJdb leaned toward anti-spike CD8 responses and missed private and CD4 specificities.

Individual cDNA molecules each received unique molecular identifiers attached to them. TCRdb processed the 5' RACE reads anew with MiXCR; each CDR3 protein has one entry. The data hold 120,000 or so distinct CDR3 sequences, with roughly 12% observed a single time. As concerns this clonotype: Antigen: not known.

This clonotype originated in an adult who was a healthcare worker with PCR-confirmed SARS-CoV-2 infection or an uninfected control (not recorded which). The input for sequencing was whole blood, taken at baseline.

The DNA of the CDR3 is TGTGCCAGCAGTCCCCTGACAGGGTTTCAGCCCCAGCATTTT. This codes for CASSPLTGFQPQHF. The chain recombines TRBV27 with TRBJ1-5; 7 positions agree with TRBD1. CDR1 and CDR2 (germline): MNHEY, SMNVEV (reference sequence). The CDR3 consists of 14 residues. V shed 5 bases and J 6 bases; nucleotides not matched to a gene: 7.